Listed here are 30 T cell receptor beta chains from one sample, sequenced in a study of radiation and T cells in renal cell carcinoma (TCRdb year 2020). Read against the paper, the sample's time point label means: blood 4 weeks post-SBRT, at nephrectomy. The treatment or condition label for this specimen denotes: 15 Gy SBRT to primary tumor, nephrectomy 4 weeks later. The protocol used for the library was the immunoSEQ multiplex PCR assay. TCRdb retrieved this table from immuneACCESS and kept in-frame rearrangements only. Not all clones are present; in checked studies, unresolved V genes account for under half, and no reason is known for the remainder. This sample has roughly 64,000 clones in its table, and approximately 80% of those were observed once. The ten largest make up approximately 7% of the sample. This material consisted of blood, taken from a patient whose treatment included radiotherapy and nephrectomy. The receptors stem from a man aged 60 to 69 with renal cell carcinoma.

The rearrangement joins TRBV6-5 to TRBJ2-7, with D unresolved. V lost 0 bases and J 5 bases, leaving 11 bases between the germline ends. The CDR3 contains 14 residues. The germline V gene encodes CDR1 MNHEY and CDR2 SVGAGI. The CDR3 DNA follows: TGTGCCAGCAGTTACTCCCCAGCTATCCACGAGCAGTACTTC. It encodes CASSYSPAIHEQYF.

V gene TRBV4-1 combines with J gene TRBJ2-1; perhaps TRBD2 as D (6 bases). The CDR3 consists of 14 residues. The V and J ends lost 0 bases and 5 bases respectively, with 8 bases between them. Looked up from germline, CDR1 is MGHRA and CDR2 is YSYEKL. The CDR3 coding sequence is TGCGCCAGCAGCCAAGACAGGACTAACAATGAGCAGTTCTTC. This translates into CASSQDRTNNEQFF.

V gene TRBV7-2 combines with J gene TRBJ2-1; TRBD2 matches at 13 bases. The length of the CDR3 is 17 residues. J lost 4 bases, V lost 1 base, and 4 bases had no gene match. Germline V CDR1 and CDR2: SGHTA, FQGNSA. This chain's CDR3 is CASSLGSTSGGYNEQFF. The CDR3 DNA reads as TGTGCCAGCAGCTTAGGATCGACTAGCGGGGGGTACAATGAGCAGTTCTTC. Looking up the rest from reference TRBV7-2 and TRBJ2-1 gives the full variable domain: GAGVSQSPSNKVTEKGKDVELRCDPISGHTALYWYRQSLGQGLEFLIYFQGNSAPDKSGLPSDRFSAERTGGSVSTLTIQRTQQEDSAVYLCASSLGSTSGGYNEQFFGPGTRLTVL.

This clone has just a few counts. The V and J genes are TRBV15 and TRBJ1-4; D gene ambiguous. Trimming removed 1 base from V and 7 bases from J, with 7 bases in between. The CDR3 loop spans 13 amino acids. From germline, CDR1 is LNHNV and CDR2 YYDKDF (reference sequence). The CDR3, as DNA: TGTGCCACCAGCAGAGTGGAGCGTGAAAAACTGTTTTTT. Its translation is CATSRVEREKLFF.

The chain joins TRBV2 to TRBJ1-5; TRBD1 aligns across 10 bases. CDR1 and CDR2 (germline): SNHLY, FYNNEI. The length of the CDR3 is 15 residues. V was pared by 5 bases and J by 5 bases, with 6 bases of the junction left unmatched. CDR3 sequence (DNA): TGTGCCAGCAGTCGGGACAGGGGTCGTGATCAGCCCCAGCATTTT. Translated, it gives CASSRDRGRDQPQHF. Full variable domain (remainder filled in from reference TRBV2 and TRBJ1-5): EPEVTQTPSHQVTQMGQEVILRCVPISNHLYFYWYRQILGQKVEFLVSFYNNEISEKSEIFDDQFSVERPDGSNFTLKIRSTKLEDSAMYFCASSRDRGRDQPQHFGDGTRLSIL.

The rearrangement links TRBV19 to TRBJ1-2, with a possible D match to TRBD1 (6 bases). CDR3 length equals 13 residues. Trimming removed 6 bases at V and 4 bases at J, with 12 bases between. Germline-derived CDR1 and CDR2 are LNHDA and SQIVND (reference sequence). The CDR3 sequence: CASSQTGSYGYTF. CDR3 in DNA: TGTGCCAGTAGCCAGACAGGATCCTATGGCTACACCTTC.

This chain connects TRBV29-1 to TRBJ2-5; D unresolved. The CDR3 is 12 residues long. Per germline, CDR1 SQVTM and CDR2 ANQGSEA. V lost 4 bases, J lost 5 bases, and 11 bases lay in between. CDR3 coding DNA: TGCAGCGTTGTTGGTTCCTCGGAGACCCAGTACTTC. This translates into CSVVGSSETQYF. Full variable domain (outside the CDR3, taken from reference TRBV29-1 and TRBJ2-5): SAVISQKPSRDICQRGTSLTIQCQVDSQVTMMFWYRQQPGQSLTLIATANQGSEATYESGFVIDKFPISRPNLTFSTLTVSNMSPEDSSIYLCSVVGSSETQYFGPGTRLLVL.

The gene calls are TRBV7-9 and TRBJ1-5, with D possibly TRBD1 on 5 matching bases. Trimming removed 0 bases from V and 4 bases from J, with 10 bases in between. The length of the CDR3 is 15 residues. The germline CDR1 and CDR2 sequences are SEHNR and FQNEAQ (reference sequence). The chain's CDR3 is CASSLAGADNQPQHF. For the CDR3, the DNA is TGTGCCAGCAGCTTAGCCGGGGCAGATAATCAGCCCCAGCATTTT.

The V call is TRBV5-1, the J call TRBJ2-5, with D possibly TRBD1 on 5 matching bases. Germline V CDR1 and CDR2: SGHRS, YFSETQ. The CDR3 spans 14 residues. Deletions cut 2 bases from V and 5 bases from J, with 13 bases between. The CDR3 DNA follows: TGCGCCAGCAGCTTTTTAAAAGGGGATGAGACCCAGTACTTC. Translated: CASSFLKGDETQYF. The full variable domain, rest sourced from reference TRBV5-1 and TRBJ2-5, is KAGVTQTPRYLIKTRGQQVTLSCSPISGHRSVSWYQQTPGQGLQFLFEYFSETQRNKGNFPGRFSGRQFSNSRSEMNVSTLELGDSALYLCASSFLKGDETQYFGPGTRLLVL.

The V gene is TRBV9, the J gene TRBJ1-2; D unclear. The CDR3 length is 17 residues. The ends were cut back, 0 bases at V and 2 bases at J, with 17 bases in the middle. Germline CDR1 is SGDLS and CDR2 is YYNGEE. The CDR3 sequence is CASSVAPRETLNYGYTF. The CDR3 DNA follows: TGTGCCAGCAGCGTAGCCCCGAGAGAGACCTTAAACTATGGCTACACCTTC.

This sequence joins TRBV19 and TRBJ2-3; D is possibly TRBD2 (7 bases). This CDR3 is built from 14 residues. Germline V gene data show CDR1 as LNHDA and CDR2 as SQIVND (reference sequence). With 7 bases removed from V and 4 bases from J, the gap between germline ends came to 15 bases. The CDR3 sequence is CASKMGGPADTQYF. DNA of the CDR3: TGTGCCAGTAAAATGGGGGGGCCCGCAGATACGCAGTATTTT.

The chain has TRBV7-8 and TRBJ1-1; TRBD1 might be the D (6 bases). CDR3 length: 14 amino acids. The V end lost 8 bases, the J end lost 2 bases, and 15 bases lay between the germline ends. Per the germline V gene, CDR1 is SGHVS and CDR2 is FQNEAQ. CDR3 sequence (DNA): TGTGCCAGCGTCGGGGGGCAGGGTAACACTGAAGCTTTCTTT. Protein product: CASVGGQGNTEAFF.

V is TRBV25-1 and J is TRBJ2-1, with 12 bases fitting TRBD2. V was pared by 7 bases and J by 10 bases, with 11 bases of the junction left unmatched. The germline CDR1 and CDR2 sequences are MGHDK and SYGVNS. This CDR3 is built from 15 residues. The CDR3 protein is CASTDRLAGDLEQFF. In DNA form, the CDR3 reads TGTGCCAGCACCGACCGACTAGCGGGAGACCTAGAGCAGTTCTTC.

The chain uses TRBV14 and TRBJ2-3; D possibly corresponds to TRBD2 (5 bases). Between the trimmed V and J ends, which lost 5 bases and 3 bases, there was a span of 9 bases. The CDR3 runs 13 residues. Germline V gene sequence: CDR1 SGHDN, CDR2 FVKESK. The CDR3 sequence: CASSYRGTDTQYF. CDR3 DNA: TGTGCCAGCAGCTACCGGGGTACAGATACGCAGTATTTT. Together with reference TRBV14 and TRBJ2-3, the CDR3 gives the full variable domain: EAGVTQFPSHSVIEKGQTVTLRCDPISGHDNLYWYRRVMGKEIKFLLHFVKESKQDESGMPNNRFLAERTGGTYSTLKVQPAELEDSGVYFCASSYRGTDTQYFGPGTRLTVL.

The chain joins TRBV7-2 to TRBJ1-6, with D uncertain. The length of the CDR3 is 11 residues. The germline V gene encodes CDR1 SGHTA and CDR2 FQGNSA. The ends were cut back, 3 bases at V and 14 bases at J, with 8 bases in the middle. The CDR3 sequence is CASSLGWTLHF. The CDR3 nucleotides read TGTGCCAGCAGCTTGGGCTGGACCCTCCACTTT.

The gene calls are TRBV6-5 and TRBJ2-1; D remains unclear. Germline V lookup: CDR1 MNHEY, CDR2 SVGAGI. The CDR3 runs to 13 residues. V lost 2 bases and J 9 bases, leaving 11 bases between the germline ends. The DNA for the CDR3 is TGTGCCAGCAGTTACCTCGGGTCGGGTGAGCAGTTCTTC. It encodes CASSYLGSGEQFF.

CDR3 sequence: CASSRIAGELFF. CDR3 bases: TGTGCCAGCAGCAGAATAGCCGGGGAGCTGTTTTTT. The genes are TRBV7-2 and TRBJ2-2; D not certain. The CDR3 length is 12 residues. Trimming pared 5 bases from V and 6 bases from J, leaving 7 bases between. CDR1 is SGHTA and CDR2 is FQGNSA in the germline V gene.

The sample holds a few counts of this clone. The rearrangement uses TRBV30 and TRBJ1-1, with a tentative D call TRBD1 (5 bases). The CDR3 extends over 13 amino acids. CDR1 is GTSNPN, CDR2 SVGIG, per germline (reference sequence). V was cut by 3 bases and J by 3 bases, with 11 bases left in between. CDR3 amino acids: CAWSRGGDTEAFF. The CDR3 DNA is TGTGCCTGGAGCCGGGGAGGGGACACTGAAGCTTTCTTT. Full variable domain (rest looked up from reference TRBV30 and TRBJ1-1): SQTIHQWPATLVQPVGSPLSLECTVEGTSNPNLYWYRQAAGRGLQLLFYSVGIGQISSEVPQNLSASRPQDRQFILSSKKLLLSDSGFYLCAWSRGGDTEAFFGQGTRLTVV.

The CDR3 coding sequence is TGTGCCAGCAGTAACTTAGACACTTATAGCAATCAGCCCCAGCATTTT. Encoded protein: CASSNLDTYSNQPQHF. The V gene is TRBV6-5, the J gene TRBJ1-5; D gene ambiguous. CDR3 length: 16 residues. The V gene lost 5 bases and the J gene lost 0 bases, with 14 bases spanning the gap. Germline values: CDR1 MNHEY, CDR2 SVGAGI.

This clone was found a few times. This chain connects TRBV13 to TRBJ2-2, with D perhaps matching TRBD2 (5 bases). V was pared by 7 bases and J by 0 bases, with 18 bases between. Germline assignment: CDR1 PRHDT and CDR2 FYEKMQ (reference sequence). CDR3 size: 17 residues. Here the CDR3 DNA reads TGTGCCAGCACCACGCGGTGGAGGATATCGAACACCGGGGAGCTGTTTTTT. This gives the protein CASTTRWRISNTGELFF. Supplemented by reference TRBV13 and TRBJ2-2, the full variable domain reads AAGVIQSPRHLIKEKRETATLKCYPIPRHDTVYWYQQGPGQDPQFLISFYEKMQSDKGSIPDRFSAQQFSDYHSELNMSSLELGDSALYFCASTTRWRISNTGELFFGEGSRLTVL.

This rearrangement joins TRBV11-2 to TRBJ2-7, with D unresolved. The CDR3 extends over 16 amino acids. Germline-derived CDR1 and CDR2 are SGHAT and FQNNGV. Trimming stripped 5 bases from V and 2 bases from J, with 19 bases between. The DNA of the CDR3 is TGTGCCAGCAGCGCAGAACCCAGGATTAAGGCCTACGAGCAGTACTTC. Translation gives CASSAEPRIKAYEQYF.

CDR3 DNA: TGTGCCAGCTCTCGGGACTACTACGAGCAGTACGTC. Protein product: CASSRDYYEQYV. V and J are TRBV18 and TRBJ2-7; 7 bases are shared with TRBD2. The CDR3 is 12 amino acids. The V and J ends lost 6 bases and 3 bases, in that order; junction bases with no gene match: 2. Per germline, CDR1 KGHSH and CDR2 LQKENI.

The V call is TRBV7-3, the J call TRBJ2-2; 9 nucleotides agree with TRBD1. This CDR3 has 16 residues. V lost 6 bases, J lost 5 bases, and 10 bases stayed unmatched. Germline CDR1 reads SGHTA; CDR2 reads FQGTGA. CDR3 protein: CASSKTGQGGTGELFF. CDR3 sequence (DNA): TGTGCCAGCAGTAAGACGGGACAGGGTGGAACCGGGGAGCTGTTTTTT. Full variable domain (rest looked up from reference TRBV7-3 and TRBJ2-2): GAGVSQTPSNKVTEKGKYVELRCDPISGHTALYWYRQSLGQGPEFLIYFQGTGAADDSGLPNDRFFAVRPEGSVSTLKIQRTERGDSAVYLCASSKTGQGGTGELFFGEGSRLTVL.

This chain connects TRBV27 to TRBJ1-4; 11 nucleotides align to TRBD1. The CDR3 covers 15 residues. V was pared by 5 bases and J by 7 bases, with 6 bases of the junction left unmatched. Germline lookup yields CDR1 MNHEY and CDR2 SMNVEV (reference sequence). The CDR3 region has the DNA TGTGCCAGCAGTACGGGACAGGGGGAGGGTGAAAAACTGTTTTTT. Protein product: CASSTGQGEGEKLFF.

The V call is TRBV6-5, the J call TRBJ2-1; D possibly corresponds to TRBD1 (6 bases). The length of the CDR3 is 13 residues. Trimming took off 6 bases at V and 7 bases at J, with 13 bases between the two ends. Per the germline V gene, CDR1 is MNHEY and CDR2 is SVGAGI. The CDR3, as DNA: TGTGCCAGCAGGAGGTTAAGGGGGAATGAGCAGTTCTTC. Protein: CASRRLRGNEQFF.

The gene calls are TRBV7-2 and TRBJ1-2; D not certain. Deletions cut 5 bases from V and 2 bases from J, with 12 bases between. Germline CDR1 and CDR2: SGHTA and FQGNSA. The CDR3 sequence is 14 residues long. The CDR3 spells CASSVGVMNYGYTF. The CDR3 DNA is TGTGCCAGCAGCGTCGGGGTAATGAACTATGGCTACACCTTC.

This clone was seen only a few times. This chain links TRBV27 with TRBJ1-1; TRBD1 might be the D (6 bases). The V and J ends lost 10 bases and 6 bases respectively, with 15 bases between them. Germline CDR1 is MNHEY and CDR2 is SMNVEV (reference sequence). The CDR3 is 12 residues long. The CDR3 here is CATREAGAEAFF. For the CDR3, the DNA is TGTGCCACCCGAGAGGCAGGGGCTGAAGCTTTCTTT.

The chain carries TRBV19 and TRBJ2-7; D gene unclear. Germline V CDR1 and CDR2: LNHDA, SQIVND (reference sequence). V gave up 5 bases and J gave up 4 bases, with 12 bases separating them. The CDR3 sequence is 13 residues long. CDR3: CASSSGFEYEQYF. CDR3 DNA: TGTGCCAGTAGTTCTGGTTTCGAGTACGAGCAGTACTTC.

The CDR3 is CASSLAQREETQYF. The CDR3 DNA reads as TGTGCCAGCAGCTTGGCCCAGCGGGAAGAGACCCAGTACTTC. The V gene is TRBV5-4, the J gene TRBJ2-5; tentatively, D is TRBD2 (6 bases). V was shortened by 0 bases and J by 3 bases, with 9 bases between the two germline ends. CDR1 is SGHNT and CDR2 is YYREEE in the germline V gene (reference sequence). The CDR3 length is 14 residues.

This chain links TRBV5-1 with TRBJ2-6; the D is unclear. Trimming stripped 0 bases from V and 0 bases from J, with 4 bases between. This CDR3 spans 15 amino acids. From germline, CDR1 is SGHRS and CDR2 YFSETQ. The DNA for the CDR3 is TGCGCCAGCAGCTTGGAAGGCTCTGGGGCCAACGTCCTGACTTTC. Amino acids: CASSLEGSGANVLTF.